This T cell receptor beta chain emerged from a study of regulatory T cells in long-lasting Graves disease (dated by TCRdb to the early 2020s). With respect to the entire study: To count as having persistent Graves' disease, a patient had to have received antithyroid drug treatment for over 5 years with TSH receptor autoantibodies remaining persistently positive. Peripheral blood TCR sequencing and RNA sequencing compared persistent Graves' disease patients with newly diagnosed Graves' disease patients. The study was conducted in China and was registered as a clinical trial. A total of some 35 samples underwent TCR sequencing, from about 13 patients with persistent Graves' disease and about 20 patients with newly diagnosed Graves' disease. Persistent Graves' disease patients in the clinical cohort had taken antithyroid drugs for approximately 10 years on average. What the authors observed across the whole study: Lower TCR Shannon entropy and fewer highly expanded clones were observed in persistent Graves' disease patients than in newly diagnosed patients, which suggested clonal expansion. Sequencing and analysis were restricted to the TCR beta chain. Persistent disease showed preferential use of TRBV28, TRBJ1-2 and TRBJ2-5, whereas newly diagnosed disease favored TRBV20-1 and TRBJ2-1. Peripheral blood alone was examined, since thyroid tissue, which constituted the primary lesion, could not be accessed. More public clonotypes were shared among persistent patients (approximately 3,000) than among newly diagnosed patients (966). As a limitation, the authors acknowledged that the small sample size may reduce accuracy.

The CDR3 measures 13 amino acids from cysteine to phenylalanine. Of the read, only the CDR3 DNA is kept; its 39 bases are in frame from base 1. The junction shows trimming of 6 bases on V and 8 bases on J, plus 16 bases between the germline ends. Looking up the germline V gene yields CDR1 MDHEN and CDR2 SYDVKM. The library came from multiplex PCR. The listed sequencing device is Illumina HiSeq 4000. To build TCR beta libraries, CDR3 regions were amplified by Arm-PCR using iRepertoire HTBI primers. Gel purification was performed on PCR products prior to sequencing. The original pipeline was this. Across samples, about 64 TRBV and roughly 15 TRBJ segments were identified and used for gene usage analysis of CDR3 amino acid clonotypes. COPE and FqMerger were used to merge filtered high-quality paired reads into contigs. BLAST was used to align contigs to the IMGT TRBV, TRBD and TRBJ reference genes, and CDR3 was defined following IMGT. Clonotypes above 0.1% frequency were classified as highly expanded clones. Shannon entropy served as the measure of repertoire diversity, while the Gini coefficient captured V-J evenness. Clonotypes shared by more than one individual were considered public. TCRdb reran the public reads through fastp at Q25 and MiXCR, keeping productive beta chains. For every CDR3 protein sequence, its rows merge into one entry that carries the most common genes and DNA. For this entry, the V and J calls and clone size follow TCRdb and not the study's own pipeline. This sample has a few hundred thousand distinct CDR3 sequences in its table, and roughly 20% of those were observed once. The biggest ten clones account for 25% to 35% of the sample.

Per the publication, the time point label means: persistent/refractory GD, antithyroid drugs over 5 years with positive TRAb. For both TCR sequencing and RNA sequencing, RNA was extracted from PBMCs in TRIzol. The diagnosis of Graves' disease was made according to American Thyroid Association guidelines. Patients for the study were recruited at an endocrinology department in Xi'an, China. Each patient gave approximately 9 milliliters of peripheral blood, collected in an EDTA anticoagulant tube. Ficoll Paque Plus density gradient separation was used to isolate PBMCs, and no further T cell sorting was done. An Agilent 2100 Bioanalyzer and agarose gel were used to check RNA quality, and a NanoDrop 2000 was used to measure RNA concentration. At least ten counts were recorded for this clonotype. Its binding antigen is unknown. The input lacks base qualities; no much larger clone sits a single base away.

The origin of this receptor is a woman aged 40 to 55 with Graves disease. Donor details come from another sample of the same person, matched by shared clones. The sequence links TRBV28 to TRBJ1-2; the D gene is not confidently resolved. The starting material was peripheral blood mononuclear cells (PBMCs), obtained when the disease was refractory, from a patient treated with antithyroid drugs. The nucleotides read TGTGCCAGCAGCCCGACCACCCCGGGGGGCTACACCTTC. It is translated as CASSPTTPGGYTF.